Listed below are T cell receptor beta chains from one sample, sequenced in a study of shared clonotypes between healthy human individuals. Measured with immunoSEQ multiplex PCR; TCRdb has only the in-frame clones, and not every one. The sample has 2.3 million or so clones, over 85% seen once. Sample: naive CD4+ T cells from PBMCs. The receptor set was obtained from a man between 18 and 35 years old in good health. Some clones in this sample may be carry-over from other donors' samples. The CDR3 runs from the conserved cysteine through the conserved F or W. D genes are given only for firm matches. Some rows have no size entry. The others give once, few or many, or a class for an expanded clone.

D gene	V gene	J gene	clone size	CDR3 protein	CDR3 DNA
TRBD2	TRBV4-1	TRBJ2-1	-	CASSQVGLAGGLAYNEQFF	TGCGCCAGCAGCCAAGTCGGGCTAGCGGGAGGCCTAGCTTACAATGAGCAGTTCTTC
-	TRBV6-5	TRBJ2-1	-	CASSSSVYEQFF	TGTGCCAGCAGTTCCAGTGTCTACGAGCAGTTCTTC
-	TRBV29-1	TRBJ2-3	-	CSVETDTTDTQYF	TGCAGCGTTGAGACCGACACCACAGATACGCAGTATTTT
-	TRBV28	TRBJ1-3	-	CASNPGWASGNTIYF	TGTGCCAGCAACCCGGGGTGGGCCTCTGGAAACACCATATATTTT
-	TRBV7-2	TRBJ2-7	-	CASSLRGPSSYEQYF	TGTGCCAGCAGCTTAAGGGGCCCGAGCTCCTACGAGCAGTACTTC
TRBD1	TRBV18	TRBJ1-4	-	CASSPDRRNEKLFF	TGTGCCAGCTCACCGGACAGGCGGAACGAAAAACTGTTTTTT
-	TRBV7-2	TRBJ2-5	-	CASSSDRDQETQYF	TGTGCCAGCAGCTCGGACAGAGACCAAGAGACCCAGTACTTC
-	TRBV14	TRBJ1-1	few	CASSLLIAGSEAFF	TGTGCCAGCAGCCTCCTAATCGCGGGGTCGGAAGCTTTCTTT
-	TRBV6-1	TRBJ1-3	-	CASSDGRAGNSGNTIYF	TGTGCCAGCAGTGATGGAAGGGCAGGGAACTCTGGAAACACCATATATTTT
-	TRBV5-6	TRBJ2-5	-	CASSPRTGAETQYF	TGTGCCAGCAGCCCTAGGACTGGGGCGGAGACCCAGTACTTC